Below are 22 T cell receptor beta chains sequenced from a single sample in a study of CD8+CD57+ T cells in acquired aplastic anemia. Genomic DNA constituted the template upon which TCR beta VDJ and CDR3 profiling was performed. TCRdb re-analysed the reads in MiXCR, keeping a single row per CDR3 protein. The sample records a few hundred thousand distinct CDR3 sequences, approximately 51% being singletons. The sequenced patients had an expansion of CD8+CD57+ cells seen by flow cytometry. Input material: sorted CD4+, CD8+, or CD8+CD57+ T cells (not recorded which) from PBMCs. The receptors shown here come from a human donor with aplastic anemia.

This clonotype was recorded at least ten times. CDR3 protein: CASSLLAGGASSYEQYF. CDR3 bases: TGTGCCAGCAGCTTACTAGCGGGGGGCGCTAGCTCCTACGAGCAGTACTTC. V gene TRBV2 combines with J gene TRBJ2-7, with TRBD2 matching 12 bases. The CDR3 spans 17 residues. V shed 6 bases and J 0 bases; nucleotides not matched to a gene: 9. The germline gives CDR1 SNHLY, CDR2 FYNNEI.

Notes on this clonotype: A much larger clone lies one base from this, so it may be a read error. This CDR3 is missing its conserved last phenylalanine or tryptophan, likely due to a read error. The rearrangement uses TRBV20-1 and TRBJ2-3; D remains unclear. Trimming removed 5 bases at V and 7 bases at J, with 16 bases between. Germline CDR1 DFQATT, CDR2 SNEGSKA (reference sequence). This CDR3 has 13 residues. CDR3 residues: CSASRPSSNTQYL. The CDR3 nucleotides are TGCAGTGCTTCCCGCCCTTCAAGTAATACGCAGTATCTT.

Many counts were recorded for this clonotype. The chain recombines TRBV6-5 with TRBJ1-2; 10 nucleotides line up with TRBD1. V was clipped by 4 bases and J by 5 bases; unmatched bases: 10. Germline loops: CDR1 MNHEY, CDR2 SVGAGI. The CDR3 contains 16 residues. DNA of the CDR3: TGTGCCAGCAGTTCCCCCGGGACGGGACAGGGGTATGGCTACACCTTC. Translation gives CASSSPGTGQGYGYTF.

Ten or more counts support this clonotype. V and J are TRBV29-1 and TRBJ2-5; the match to TRBD1 covers 7 bases. CDR1 is SQVTM and CDR2 is ANQGSEA in the germline V gene. J gave up 2 bases and V 6 bases, and 6 bases lay outside the gene matches. CDR3 length equals 13 residues. CDR3 bases: TGCAGCGTAACAGGGGCGGGTCAAGAGACCCAGTACTTC. Protein product: CSVTGAGQETQYF.

V usage is TRBV2 and J usage is TRBJ2-3; no clear D. The CDR3 length is 11 residues. V lost 5 bases and J 7 bases, leaving 7 bases between the germline ends. The V gene's germline CDR1 is SNHLY and CDR2 FYNNEI. In nucleotides, the CDR3 is TGTGCCAGCAGTTCCGGTTATACGCAGTATTTT. Protein sequence: CASSSGYTQYF.

This clonotype was seen ten or more times. The V and J genes are TRBV6-5 and TRBJ1-4, with 10 bases lining up with TRBD1. CDR3 length equals 15 residues. Germline CDR1 is MNHEY and CDR2 is SVGAGI. V shed 4 bases, J shed 6 bases, and the junction held 5 bases outside the gene matches. The DNA for the CDR3 is TGTGCCAGCAGTTCCTCCGGGACAGGGGATGAAAAACTGTTTTTT. It encodes CASSSSGTGDEKLFF.

This chain links TRBV19 with TRBJ1-1; D is undetermined. CDR1 is LNHDA and CDR2 is SQIVND in the germline V gene (reference sequence). This CDR3 comprises 13 residues. V gave up 6 bases and J gave up 7 bases, with 15 bases separating them. The CDR3 sequence is CASSSSNGGEAFF. The DNA for the CDR3 is TGTGCCAGTAGCTCCTCGAACGGCGGTGAAGCTTTCTTT.

This clonotype has a count of ten or more. The chain joins TRBV29-1 to TRBJ2-1; TRBD1 matches 10 bases. This CDR3 region has 13 residues. Germline V gene sequence: CDR1 SQVTM, CDR2 ANQGSEA. Trimming cost V 5 bases and J 5 bases; bases outside gene matches: 3. The CDR3 loop is CSVYGTGDNEQFF. Written as DNA, the CDR3 is TGCAGCGTTTACGGGACAGGGGACAATGAGCAGTTCTTC.

Comment on this clonotype: One end of the junction fails to match germline, which may point to a read error. In DNA form, the CDR3 reads TGCGCCAGCAGCTTGGTACAGGATGGCGATGAGCAGTTCTTC. It encodes CASSLVQDGDEQFF. The chain carries TRBV5-5 and TRBJ2-1, with D possibly being TRBD1 (5 bases). CDR3 length: 14 residues. Per germline, CDR1 SGHKS and CDR2 YYEKEE (reference sequence). Looking up the rest from reference TRBV5-5 and TRBJ2-1 gives the full variable domain: DAGVTQSPTHLIKTRGQQVTLRCSPISGHKSVSWYQQVLGQGPQFIFQYYEKEERGRGNFPDRFSARQFPNYSSELNVNALLLGDSALYLCASSLVQDGDEQFFGPGTRLTVL.

Turning to this clonotype: The conserved closing phenylalanine or tryptophan is absent in this CDR3, likely reflecting a read error. The J gene is TRBJ2-7, the V gene TRBV9; D is perhaps TRBD2 (6 bases). CDR1 and CDR2 (germline): SGDLS, YYNGEE. The ends were cut back, 0 bases at V and 7 bases at J, with 14 bases in the middle. CDR3 size: 14 residues. CDR3 residues: CASSVEGGVGEQYL. CDR3 sequence (DNA): TGTGCCAGCAGCGTAGAAGGAGGGGTGGGGGAGCAGTACCTC.

The table lists this clonotype with a few counts. This may stem from a read error, because a much larger clone lies one nucleotide away. The chain's CDR3 is CASSRGAHSGNTIYF. The CDR3 DNA is TGTGCCAGCAGCCGGGGCGCTCACTCTGGAAACACCATATATTTT. The gene calls are TRBV7-9 and TRBJ1-3, with a possible D match to TRBD1 (5 bases). With 5 bases removed from V and 0 bases from J, the gap between germline ends came to 11 bases. CDR1 and CDR2 (germline): SEHNR, FQNEAQ (reference sequence). The CDR3 consists of 15 residues.

This chain connects TRBV7-9 to TRBJ1-3; TRBD1 matches 8 bases. This CDR3 contains 16 residues. J gave up 0 bases and V 3 bases, and 4 bases lay outside the gene matches. Germline V gene data show CDR1 as SEHNR and CDR2 as FQNEAQ (reference sequence). The chain's CDR3 is CASSLGDRPSGNTIYF. In DNA, the CDR3 is TGTGCCAGCAGCTTGGGGGACAGGCCCTCTGGAAACACCATATATTTT.

This clonotype has at least ten counts. The gene calls are TRBV6-1 and TRBJ2-7, with 8 bases lining up with TRBD1. V lost 2 bases, J lost 3 bases, and 6 bases stayed unmatched. The CDR3 has 15 amino acids. Per germline, CDR1 MNHNS and CDR2 SASEGT. CDR3 sequence: CASSELADRVYEQYF. The CDR3 DNA follows: TGTGCCAGCAGTGAACTGGCGGACAGGGTCTACGAGCAGTACTTC.

The CDR3 nucleotides read TGTGCCATCAGGCTTGGACAGGGAGAGTCCTACGAGCAGTACTTC. It translates to CAIRLGQGESYEQYF. This sequence joins TRBV10-3 and TRBJ2-7, with 8 bases that match TRBD1. The CDR3 is made up of 15 amino acids. With 6 bases clipped from V and 1 base from J, the junction kept 8 bases outside the gene matches. CDR1 is ENHRY, CDR2 SYGVKD, per germline.

The J gene is TRBJ2-6, the V gene TRBV19; the match to TRBD1 covers 8 bases. The V gene's germline CDR1 is LNHDA and CDR2 SQIVND (reference sequence). This CDR3 is built from 18 residues. Trimming removed 3 bases from V and 0 bases from J; junction bases left unmatched: 7. The CDR3 loop is CASSMTGTGLSGANVLTF. The DNA of the CDR3 is TGTGCCAGTAGTATGACCGGGACAGGACTCTCTGGGGCCAACGTCCTGACTTTC.

In its sample, this clonotype was seen a few times. V usage is TRBV28 and J usage is TRBJ2-6; 8 bases fit TRBD2. V shed 8 bases, J shed 0 bases, and the junction held 3 bases outside the gene matches. Germline V gene data show CDR1 as MDHEN and CDR2 as SYDVKM. The length of the CDR3 is 15 residues. The CDR3 nucleotides read TGTGCCAGCCGGGGGGGGCACTCTGGGGCCAACGTCCTGACTTTC. This sequence encodes CASRGGHSGANVLTF.

This clonotype was picked up many times. The rearrangement joins TRBV14 to TRBJ2-3; tentatively, D is TRBD2 (8 bases). The ends were cut back, 3 bases at V and 5 bases at J, with 21 bases in the middle. The CDR3 has 17 amino acids. Germline values: CDR1 SGHDN, CDR2 FVKESK. CDR3 loop: CASSQTGTSGFRDTQYF. The CDR3 nucleotides are TGTGCCAGCAGCCAGACAGGGACTAGTGGGTTCCGAGATACGCAGTATTTT.

The V call is TRBV7-6, the J call TRBJ2-5; D is possibly TRBD2 (6 bases). V was pared by 3 bases and J by 5 bases, with 16 bases between. This CDR3 spans 15 amino acids. CDR1 and CDR2 from the germline V gene are SGHVS and FNYEAQ. Written as DNA, the CDR3 is TGTGCCAGCAGCTTCTCACTAGTGGGAGGTGAGACCCAGTACTTC. It specifies CASSFSLVGGETQYF.

The rearrangement joins TRBV7-9 to TRBJ2-5, with D possibly matching TRBD1 (5 bases). Germline CDR1 SEHNR, CDR2 FQNEAQ (reference sequence). CDR3 length: 15 amino acids. V was trimmed by 1 base and J by 9 bases, leaving 18 bases between them. The CDR3 DNA reads TGTGCCAGCAGCTTAGAAGGGGCAGGCAATCAGCCCCAGTACTTC. It encodes CASSLEGAGNQPQYF.

This chain links TRBV7-2 with TRBJ1-2; 10 nucleotides align to TRBD1. This CDR3 region has 13 residues. V trimming: 3 bases; J trimming: 8 bases; junction bases outside the gene matches: 3. CDR1 is SGHTA, CDR2 FQGNSA, per germline. The CDR3 reads CASSFDRGQGYTF. The CDR3 nucleotides read TGTGCCAGCAGCTTCGACAGGGGGCAAGGCTACACCTTC.

The table lists this clonotype with many counts. The J gene is TRBJ2-6, the V gene TRBV5-1; 7 bases are shared with TRBD1. V dropped 0 bases and J dropped 0; count of bases not matched to a gene: 9. Germline CDR1 reads SGHRS; CDR2 reads YFSETQ. CDR3 length: 19 amino acids. In DNA form, the CDR3 reads TGCGCCAGCAGCTTGGACTTCACAGGGGCGATCTCTGGGGCCAACGTCCTGACTTTC. Its protein product is CASSLDFTGAISGANVLTF.

This clonotype was seen many times. This chain connects TRBV19 to TRBJ2-7; D gene uncertain. The length of the CDR3 is 15 residues. The ends were cut back, 2 bases at V and 2 bases at J, with 13 bases in the middle. Germline CDR1 and CDR2: LNHDA and SQIVND (reference sequence). The CDR3 nucleotides read TGTGCCAGTAGTATAATGGCATCTCGAACCTACGAGCAGTACTTC. Its translation: CASSIMASRTYEQYF.